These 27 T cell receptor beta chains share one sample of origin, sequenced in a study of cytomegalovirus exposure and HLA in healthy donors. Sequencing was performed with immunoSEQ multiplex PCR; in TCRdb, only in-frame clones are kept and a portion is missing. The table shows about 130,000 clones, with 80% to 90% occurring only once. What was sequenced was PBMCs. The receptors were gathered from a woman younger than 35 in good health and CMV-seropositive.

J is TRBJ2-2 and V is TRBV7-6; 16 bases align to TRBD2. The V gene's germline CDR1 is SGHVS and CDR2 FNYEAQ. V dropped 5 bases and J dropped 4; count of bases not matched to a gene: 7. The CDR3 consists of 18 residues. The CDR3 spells CASSGTSGGATRTGELFF. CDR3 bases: TGTGCCAGCAGCGGGACTAGCGGGGGGGCGACACGCACCGGGGAGCTGTTTTTT.

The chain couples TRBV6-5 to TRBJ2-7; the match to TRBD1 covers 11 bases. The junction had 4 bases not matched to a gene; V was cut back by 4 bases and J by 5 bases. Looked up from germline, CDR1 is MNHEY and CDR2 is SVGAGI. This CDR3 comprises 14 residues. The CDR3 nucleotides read TGTGCCAGCAGTTCCGGACAGGGGGCCCACGAGCAGTACTTC. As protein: CASSSGQGAHEQYF.

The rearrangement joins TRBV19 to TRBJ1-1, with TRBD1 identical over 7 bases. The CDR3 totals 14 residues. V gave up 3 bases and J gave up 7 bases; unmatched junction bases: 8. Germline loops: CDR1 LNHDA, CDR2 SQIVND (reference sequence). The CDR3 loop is CASSMAGGIGEAFF. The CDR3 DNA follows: TGTGCCAGTAGTATGGCAGGGGGGATAGGTGAAGCTTTCTTT.

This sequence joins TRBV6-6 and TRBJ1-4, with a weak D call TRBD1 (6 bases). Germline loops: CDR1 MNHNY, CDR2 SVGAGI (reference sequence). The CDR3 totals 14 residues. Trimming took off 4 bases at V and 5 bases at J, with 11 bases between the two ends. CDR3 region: CASSSDSQNEKLFF. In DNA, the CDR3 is TGTGCCAGCAGTTCGGACAGCCAGAATGAAAAACTGTTTTTT.

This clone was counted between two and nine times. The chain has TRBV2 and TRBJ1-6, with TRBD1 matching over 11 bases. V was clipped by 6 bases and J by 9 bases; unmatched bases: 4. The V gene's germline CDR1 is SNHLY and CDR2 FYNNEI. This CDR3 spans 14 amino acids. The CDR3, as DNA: TGTGCCAGCAGAGGGACAGGGGGAAGTTCACCCCTCCACTTT. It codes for CASRGTGGSSPLHF.

Written as DNA, the CDR3 is TGTGCCAGCAGTTCCTGGACAGGTTACCAAGAGACCCAGTACTTC. Its translation is CASSSWTGYQETQYF. The chain employs TRBV6-5 and TRBJ2-5; 7 nucleotides line up with TRBD1. CDR1 and CDR2 from the germline V gene are MNHEY and SVGAGI. The CDR3 length is 15 residues. Trimming took 4 bases from V and 0 from J; bases not matched to a gene: 5.

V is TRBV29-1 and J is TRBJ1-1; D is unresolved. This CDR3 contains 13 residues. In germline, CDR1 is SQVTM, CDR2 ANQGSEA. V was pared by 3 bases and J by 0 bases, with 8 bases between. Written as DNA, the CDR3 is TGCAGCGTTGATGGCAGGTTGAACACTGAAGCTTTCTTT. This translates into CSVDGRLNTEAFF.

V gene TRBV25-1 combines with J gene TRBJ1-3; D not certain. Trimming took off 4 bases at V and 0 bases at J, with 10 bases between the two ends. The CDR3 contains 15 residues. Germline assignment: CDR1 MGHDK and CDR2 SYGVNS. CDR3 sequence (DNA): TGTGCCAGCAGTGGTGATTCGAGCTCTGGAAACACCATATATTTT. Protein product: CASSGDSSSGNTIYF.

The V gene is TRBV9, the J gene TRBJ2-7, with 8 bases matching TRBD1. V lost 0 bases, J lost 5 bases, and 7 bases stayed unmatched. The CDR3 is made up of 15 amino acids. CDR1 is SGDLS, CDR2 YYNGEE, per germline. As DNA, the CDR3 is TGTGCCAGCAGCGTAGCTCCGGACAGGGTCCACGAGCAGTACTTC. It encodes CASSVAPDRVHEQYF.

Here the CDR3 DNA reads TGTGCCAGCAGCCTCCCGGGGTCCTACGAGCAGTACTTC. Encoded protein: CASSLPGSYEQYF. V is TRBV7-9 and J is TRBJ2-7; D possibly corresponds to TRBD2 (5 bases). Germline values: CDR1 SEHNR, CDR2 FQNEAQ (reference sequence). This CDR3 comprises 13 residues. Trimming left V 5 bases short and J 1 base short, with 9 bases between.

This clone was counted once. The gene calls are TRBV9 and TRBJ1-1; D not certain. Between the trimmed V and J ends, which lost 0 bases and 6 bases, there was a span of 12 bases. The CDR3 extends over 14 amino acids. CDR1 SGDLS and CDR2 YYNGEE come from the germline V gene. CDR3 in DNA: TGTGCCAGCAGCGTAGCCACAGCCGCCCCTGAAGCTTTCTTT. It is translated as CASSVATAAPEAFF. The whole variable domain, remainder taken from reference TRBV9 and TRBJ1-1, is DSGVTQTPKHLITATGQRVTLRCSPRSGDLSVYWYQQSLDQGLQFLIQYYNGEERAKGNILERFSAQQFPDLHSELNLSSLELGDSALYFCASSVATAAPEAFFGQGTRLTVV.

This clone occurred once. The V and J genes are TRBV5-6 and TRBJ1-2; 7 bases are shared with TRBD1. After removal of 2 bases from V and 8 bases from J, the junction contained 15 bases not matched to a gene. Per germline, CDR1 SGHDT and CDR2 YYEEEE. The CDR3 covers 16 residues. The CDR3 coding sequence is TGTGCCAGCAGCTTATTCTCTCCAGGGGGGCAGCGCGGCTACACCTTC. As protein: CASSLFSPGGQRGYTF.

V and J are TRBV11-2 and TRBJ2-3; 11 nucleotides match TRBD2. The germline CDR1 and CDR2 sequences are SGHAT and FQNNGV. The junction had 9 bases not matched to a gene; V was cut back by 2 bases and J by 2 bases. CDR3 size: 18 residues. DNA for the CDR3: TGTGCCAGCAGCTTAATCCCGCTAGCGGGGGGCGTCACAGATACGCAGTATTTT. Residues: CASSLIPLAGGVTDTQYF.

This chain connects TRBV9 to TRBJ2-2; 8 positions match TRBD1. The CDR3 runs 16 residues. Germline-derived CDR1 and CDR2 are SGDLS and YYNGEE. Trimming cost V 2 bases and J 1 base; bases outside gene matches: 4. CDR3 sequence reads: CASSVPGQENTGELFF. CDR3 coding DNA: TGTGCCAGCAGCGTGCCGGGACAGGAGAACACCGGGGAGCTGTTTTTT.

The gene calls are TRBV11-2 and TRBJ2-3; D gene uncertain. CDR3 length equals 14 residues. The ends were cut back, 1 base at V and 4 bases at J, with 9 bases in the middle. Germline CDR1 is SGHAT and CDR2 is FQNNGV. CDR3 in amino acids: CASSLGAKADTQYF. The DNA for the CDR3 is TGTGCCAGCAGCTTAGGGGCCAAGGCAGATACGCAGTATTTT.

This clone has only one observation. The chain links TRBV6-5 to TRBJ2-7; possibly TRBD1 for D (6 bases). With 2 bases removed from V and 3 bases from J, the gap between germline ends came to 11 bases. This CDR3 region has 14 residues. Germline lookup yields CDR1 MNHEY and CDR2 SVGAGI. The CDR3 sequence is CASSYPGRGYEQYF. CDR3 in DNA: TGTGCCAGCAGTTACCCCGGCAGGGGCTACGAGCAGTACTTC.

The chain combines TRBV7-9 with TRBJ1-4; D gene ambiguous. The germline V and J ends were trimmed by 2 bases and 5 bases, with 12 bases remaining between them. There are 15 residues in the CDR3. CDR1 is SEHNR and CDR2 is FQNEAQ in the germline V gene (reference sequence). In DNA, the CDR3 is TGTGCCAGCAGCTTATCCAGTCAGGAAAATGAAAAACTGTTTTTT. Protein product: CASSLSSQENEKLFF. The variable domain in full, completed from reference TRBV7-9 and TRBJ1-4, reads DTGVSQNPRHKITKRGQNVTFRCDPISEHNRLYWYRQTLGQGPEFLTYFQNEAQLEKSRLLSDRFSAERPKGSFSTLEIQRTEQGDSAMYLCASSLSSQENEKLFFGSGTQLSVL.

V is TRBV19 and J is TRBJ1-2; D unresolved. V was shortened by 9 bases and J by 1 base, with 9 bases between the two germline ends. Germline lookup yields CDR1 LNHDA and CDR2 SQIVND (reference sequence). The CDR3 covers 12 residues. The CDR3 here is CASGSGNYGYTF. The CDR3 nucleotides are TGTGCCAGCGGGTCCGGTAACTATGGCTACACCTTC.

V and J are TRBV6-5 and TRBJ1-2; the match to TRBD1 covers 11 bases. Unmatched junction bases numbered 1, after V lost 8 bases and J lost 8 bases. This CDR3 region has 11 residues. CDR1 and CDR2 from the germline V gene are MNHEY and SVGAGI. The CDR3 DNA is TGTGCCAGCTGGACAGGGGGCGGCTACACCTTC. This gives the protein CASWTGGGYTF.

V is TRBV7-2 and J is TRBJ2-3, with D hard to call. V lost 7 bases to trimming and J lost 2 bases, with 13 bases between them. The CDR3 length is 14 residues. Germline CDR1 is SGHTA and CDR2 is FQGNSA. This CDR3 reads CASIGRYSTDTQYF. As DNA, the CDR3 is TGTGCCAGCATCGGTCGGTATTCCACAGATACGCAGTATTTT.

CDR3 nucleotides: TGCGCCATTAGTGGGCTAGCGGGGGTCAATGAGCAGTTCTTC. Residues: CAISGLAGVNEQFF. The chain has TRBV4-1 and TRBJ2-1; TRBD2 matches 10 bases. Germline lookup yields CDR1 MGHRA and CDR2 YSYEKL. The CDR3 sequence is 14 residues long. J lost 6 bases, V lost 10 bases, and 9 bases had no gene match.

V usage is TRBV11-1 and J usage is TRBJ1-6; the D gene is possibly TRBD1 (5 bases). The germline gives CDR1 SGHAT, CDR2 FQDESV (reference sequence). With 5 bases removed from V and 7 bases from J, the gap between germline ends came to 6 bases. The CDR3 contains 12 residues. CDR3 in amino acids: CASSHRNSPLHF. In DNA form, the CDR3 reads TGTGCCAGCAGCCACAGGAATTCACCCCTCCACTTT.

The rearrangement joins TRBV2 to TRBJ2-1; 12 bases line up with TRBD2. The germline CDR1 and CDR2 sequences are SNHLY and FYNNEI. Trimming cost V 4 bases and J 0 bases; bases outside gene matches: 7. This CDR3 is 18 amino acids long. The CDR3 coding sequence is TGTGCCAGCAGTGGACTAGCGGGGGCCCGGAGCTCCTACAATGAGCAGTTCTTC. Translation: CASSGLAGARSSYNEQFF. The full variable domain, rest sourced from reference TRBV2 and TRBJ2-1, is EPEVTQTPSHQVTQMGQEVILRCVPISNHLYFYWYRQILGQKVEFLVSFYNNEISEKSEIFDDQFSVERPDGSNFTLKIRSTKLEDSAMYFCASSGLAGARSSYNEQFFGPGTRLTVL.

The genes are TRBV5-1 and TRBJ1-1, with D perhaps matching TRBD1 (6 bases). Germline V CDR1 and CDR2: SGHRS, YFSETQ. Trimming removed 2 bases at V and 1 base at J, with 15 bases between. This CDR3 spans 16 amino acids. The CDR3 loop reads CASSFDRPGRNTEAFF. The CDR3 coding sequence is TGCGCCAGCAGCTTTGACAGGCCGGGACGGAACACTGAAGCTTTCTTT.

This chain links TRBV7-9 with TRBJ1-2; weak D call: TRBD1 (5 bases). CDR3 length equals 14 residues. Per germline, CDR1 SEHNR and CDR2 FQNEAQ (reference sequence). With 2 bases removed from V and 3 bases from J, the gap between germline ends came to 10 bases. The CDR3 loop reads CASSLKGADYGYTF. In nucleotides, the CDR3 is TGTGCCAGCAGCTTAAAAGGGGCGGACTATGGCTACACCTTC. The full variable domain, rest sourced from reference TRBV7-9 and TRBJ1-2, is DTGVSQNPRHKITKRGQNVTFRCDPISEHNRLYWYRQTLGQGPEFLTYFQNEAQLEKSRLLSDRFSAERPKGSFSTLEIQRTEQGDSAMYLCASSLKGADYGYTFGSGTRLTVV.

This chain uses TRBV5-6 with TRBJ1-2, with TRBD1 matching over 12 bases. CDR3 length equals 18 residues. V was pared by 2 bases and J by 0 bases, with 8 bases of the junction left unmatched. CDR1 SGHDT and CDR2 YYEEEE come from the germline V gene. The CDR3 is CASSFPGQGAGANYGYTF. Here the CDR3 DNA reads TGTGCCAGCAGCTTCCCGGGACAGGGGGCGGGGGCTAACTATGGCTACACCTTC.

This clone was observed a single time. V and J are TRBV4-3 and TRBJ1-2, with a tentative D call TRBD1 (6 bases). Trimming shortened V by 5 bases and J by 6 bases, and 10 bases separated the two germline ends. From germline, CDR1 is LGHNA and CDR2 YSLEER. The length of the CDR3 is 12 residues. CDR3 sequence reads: CASSSWGHGYTF. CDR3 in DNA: TGCGCCAGCAGCTCCTGGGGGCATGGCTACACCTTC.